A selection of T cell receptor beta chains follows, all from one sample in a study of T cell responses to AZD1222 COVID-19 vaccine. Sequenced by immunoSEQ multiplex PCR; TCRdb stores in-frame clones only, minus some. The sample consists of 140,000 to 150,000 clones, roughly 90% of them appearing once. The source was peripheral blood, collected 28 days after the second dose of the MenACWY control vaccine. The receptors derive from an adult who received the MenACWY meningococcal vaccine as a control. CDR3s include the opening cysteine and the closing phenylalanine or tryptophan. D genes are given only for firm matches. The size field is filled for only some rows; it gives once, few, many or a size class.

d_call	v_call	clone_size	j_call	cdr3_aa	cdr3_nt
.	TRBV5-6	.	TRBJ2-7	CASSLIGREFEQYF	TGTGCCAGCAGCTTGATAGGCAGGGAATTCGAGCAGTACTTC
.	TRBV11-3	.	TRBJ2-3	CASSSGAATDTQYF	TGTGCCAGCAGCTCTGGGGCAGCCACAGATACGCAGTATTTT
.	TRBV5-5	.	TRBJ1-4	CASRPQLATNEKLFF	TGTGCCAGCAGACCACAGCTTGCAACTAATGAAAAACTGTTTTTT
.	TRBV12-3/TRBV12-4	.	TRBJ1-1	CASSLGGVRKAFF	TGTGCCAGCAGTTTGGGAGGGGTCAGGAAAGCTTTCTTT
TRBD1	TRBV11-3	.	TRBJ1-6	CASSQGQYNSPLHF	TGTGCCAGCAGCCAGGGACAGTATAATTCACCCCTCCACTTT
.	TRBV4-3	.	TRBJ2-7	CASSQDPGGLYEQYF	TGCGCCAGCAGCCAAGATCCCGGGGGACTCTACGAGCAGTACTTC
TRBD1	TRBV30	.	TRBJ1-2	CAWSTQMTGLRGYTF	TGTGCCTGGAGTACACAAATGACAGGGCTCCGTGGCTACACCTTC
.	TRBV11-2	once	TRBJ2-7	CASSLVVSSYEQYF	TGTGCCAGCAGCTTAGTGGTCAGCTCCTACGAGCAGTACTTC
TRBD1	TRBV4-1	.	TRBJ2-5	CASSQGDRGRETQYF	TGCGCCAGCAGCCAGGGGGACAGGGGGCGAGAGACCCAGTACTTC
.	TRBV5-1	.	TRBJ1-4	CASSRDGNRGNEKLFF	TGCGCCAGCAGCCGGGATGGTAACCGGGGTAATGAAAAACTGTTTTTT
TRBD1	TRBV5-1	.	TRBJ1-5	CASSLETGGSQPQHF	TGCGCCAGCAGCTTGGAGACAGGGGGCAGTCAGCCCCAGCATTTT
.	TRBV5-5	.	TRBJ1-5	CASSFALNREGSNQPQHF	TGTGCCAGCAGCTTCGCACTAAACAGGGAGGGAAGCAATCAGCCCCAGCATTTT
TRBD1	TRBV7-3	.	TRBJ1-1	CASSPQPGQGLTEAFF	TGTGCCAGCAGCCCCCAGCCGGGACAGGGGCTCACTGAAGCTTTCTTT
.	TRBV21-1	.	TRBJ2-7	CASSNTGYEQYF	TGTGCCAGCAGCAACACGGGATACGAGCAGTACTTC
TRBD2	TRBV19	once	TRBJ2-2	CACAGGGSNTGELFF	TGTGCCTGCGCGGGCGGGGGATCGAACACCGGGGAGCTGTTTTTT
.	TRBV7-2	.	TRBJ2-1	CASSPAGISNEQFF	TGTGCCAGCAGCCCGGCAGGGATTTCAAATGAGCAGTTCTTC
.	TRBV6-2/TRBV6-3	.	TRBJ1-5	CASSYYPGHRSSNQPQHF	TGTGCCAGCAGTTATTACCCGGGACACCGGAGTAGCAATCAGCCCCAGCATTTT
TRBD2	TRBV9	.	TRBJ2-1	CASSKREGNEQFF	TGTGCCAGCAGCAAGCGGGAGGGCAATGAGCAGTTCTTC
TRBD1	TRBV11-3	.	TRBJ2-6	CASSLAPGGPSGANVLTF	TGTGCCAGCAGCTTAGCCCCAGGGGGTCCCTCTGGGGCCAACGTCCTGACTTTC
TRBD2	TRBV5-4	.	TRBJ2-5	CASSLGASGRGETQYF	TGTGCCAGCAGCTTGGGGGCGAGCGGGAGAGGGGAGACCCAGTACTTC
TRBD1	TRBV7-2	.	TRBJ2-1	CASSPAGTGLYNEQFF	TGTGCCAGCAGCCCGGCCGGGACAGGGCTTTACAATGAGCAGTTCTTC
.	TRBV5-1	.	TRBJ2-6	CASSLGQISGANVLTF	TGCGCCAGCAGCTTGGGGCAGATCTCTGGGGCCAACGTCCTGACTTTC
.	TRBV5-6	.	TRBJ1-6	CASSSSSASLHF	TGTGCCAGCAGCTCCTCCTCAGCTTCCCTCCACTTT
.	TRBV10-1	once	TRBJ1-2	CARIQGLGVCYGYTF	TGCGCCAGAATTCAGGGTCTCGGGGTCTGCTATGGCTACACCTTC
.	TRBV5-1	.	TRBJ2-1	CASRQDPYNEQFF	TGCGCCAGCAGACAGGACCCTTACAATGAGCAGTTCTTC
TRBD1	TRBV5-1	.	TRBJ1-2	CASRRESGQNYGYTF	TGCGCCAGCAGGAGGGAATCGGGACAGAACTATGGCTACACCTTC
.	TRBV7-8	.	TRBJ2-7	CASTAHTYEQYF	TGTGCCAGCACGGCACACACCTACGAGCAGTACTTC
TRBD1	TRBV9	.	TRBJ1-2	CASSASPGQQNGYTF	TGTGCCAGCAGCGCGTCACCGGGACAGCAGAATGGCTACACCTTC